A single sample is the source of the 10 T cell receptor beta chains below, sequenced in a study of blood T cell repertoires in COVID-19. The data were produced by immunoSEQ multiplex PCR, yet TCRdb's version contains in-frame clones alone and is incomplete. The data show about 200,000 clones, about 79% seen once. Sequencing was performed on peripheral blood. These receptors were collected from a human donor in a cohort sampled during active COVID-19.

This rearrangement joins TRBV15 to TRBJ2-5, with 8 bases lining up with TRBD1. Looked up from germline, CDR1 is LNHNV and CDR2 is YYDKDF (reference sequence). After removal of 0 bases from V and 1 base from J, the junction contained 10 bases not matched to a gene. This CDR3 is 18 amino acids long. The CDR3 nucleotides are TGTGCCACCAGCAGAGACCCAGGGACAGGAGACTTCCAAGAGACCCAGTACTTC. It codes for CATSRDPGTGDFQETQYF.

Details on this clone: An end of the junction differs from the germline gene, which may be a read error. The chain couples TRBV27 to TRBJ2-1, with 11 bases aligning to TRBD1. The CDR3 consists of 16 residues. Germline CDR1 MNHEY, CDR2 SMNVEV (reference sequence). The chain's CDR3 is CASSLEGQGAYNEQFF. In DNA form, the CDR3 reads TGTGCCAGCAGTTTGGAAGGACAGGGGGCCTATAATGAGCAGTTCTTC.

In regard to this clone: Additional DNA sequences in this sample encode the identical CDR3. The V and J genes are TRBV6-2 or TRBV6-3 and TRBJ2-1; 9 nucleotides agree with TRBD2. The CDR3 runs to 15 residues. V lost 0 bases and J lost 5; bases outside the gene matches: 2. From germline, CDR1 is MNHEY and CDR2 SVGEGT. This CDR3 reads CASSYSLAGHNEQFF. CDR3 in DNA: TGTGCCAGCAGTTACTCCCTAGCGGGGCACAATGAGCAGTTCTTC.

CDR3 DNA sequence: TGCAGCGTCAAGCGGGAGTCCACAGATACGCAGTATTTT. The encoded protein is CSVKRESTDTQYF. The chain uses TRBV29-1 and TRBJ2-3; 8 positions agree with TRBD2. Germline CDR1 and CDR2: SQVTM and ANQGSEA. Trimming removed 6 bases from V and 2 bases from J; junction bases left unmatched: 4. The CDR3 loop spans 13 amino acids.

CDR3 sequence (DNA): TGCGCCAGCAGCCATAGCCCCGGGACTAGCGGAATCACCTACGAGCAGTACTTC. Its translation: CASSHSPGTSGITYEQYF. This chain connects TRBV4-1 to TRBJ2-7; 11 nucleotides line up with TRBD2. V shed 3 bases, J shed 2 bases, and the junction held 12 bases outside the gene matches. Per the germline V gene, CDR1 is MGHRA and CDR2 is YSYEKL. The length of the CDR3 is 18 residues.

The chain combines TRBV4-1 with TRBJ2-2; 14 nucleotides agree with TRBD2. This CDR3 spans 21 amino acids. Germline CDR1 is MGHRA and CDR2 is YSYEKL. With 0 bases clipped from V and 7 bases from J, the junction kept 16 bases outside the gene matches. CDR3 residues: CASSQEGRWGGLAGANGELFF. CDR3 in DNA: TGCGCCAGCAGCCAAGAAGGCCGATGGGGGGGACTAGCGGGAGCTAACGGGGAGCTGTTTTTT.

This clone has just one count. The chain's CDR3 is CASSPRDRVMYEQYF. The CDR3 DNA reads as TGTGCCAGCAGCCCTCGGGACAGGGTAATGTACGAGCAGTACTTC. J is TRBJ2-7 and V is TRBV21-1; the table calls TRBD1, which could not be checked here. TRBV21-1 is termed a pseudogene. The CDR3 consists of 15 residues.

The gene calls are TRBV6-4 and TRBJ2-1; 12 bases fit TRBD1. With V trimmed by 4 bases and J by 9 bases, 4 bases remained unmatched. Germline assignment: CDR1 MRHNA and CDR2 SNTAGT. This CDR3 contains 14 residues. CDR3 region: CASSAGTGGIEQFF. CDR3 coding DNA: TGTGCCAGCAGTGCCGGGACAGGGGGCATTGAGCAGTTCTTC.

As for this clone: At the DNA level, this CDR3 is encoded by other sequences in the same sample as well. J is TRBJ2-3 and V is TRBV6-5; D remains ambiguous. V gave up 2 bases and J gave up 0 bases, with 6 bases separating them. The CDR3 is 14 residues long. Germline lookup yields CDR1 MNHEY and CDR2 SVGAGI. Here the CDR3 reads CASSYGASTDTQYF. In DNA form, the CDR3 reads TGTGCCAGCAGTTACGGAGCCAGCACAGATACGCAGTATTTT.

The chain uses TRBV6-5 and TRBJ2-2; TRBD1 aligns across 12 bases. This CDR3 has 15 residues. Germline CDR1 and CDR2: MNHEY and SVGAGI. Trimming cost V 7 bases and J 5 bases; bases outside gene matches: 5. This CDR3 is CASTRDRGRTGELFF. CDR3 sequence (DNA): TGTGCCAGCACCCGGGACAGGGGGCGGACCGGGGAGCTGTTTTTT.